A selection of T cell receptor beta chains follows, all from one sample in a study of cytomegalovirus exposure and HLA in healthy donors. Repertoires were generated with immunoSEQ multiplex PCR, while TCRdb's copy carries only in-frame clones and drops some. This sample carries about 190,000 clones, 75% to 90% of them seen once, and the ten largest clones take over 1%. Sequencing used PBMCs. All receptors derive from a young man in good health and CMV-seronegative. CDR3s include the opening cysteine and the closing phenylalanine or tryptophan. D genes are given only for firm matches. A clone size is listed for some rows: how often the clone was seen (once, few, many), or a class if it is expanded.

D gene | J gene | clone size | V gene | CDR3 DNA | CDR3 protein
NA | TRBJ1-1 | NA | TRBV28 | TGTGCCAGCAGTTCCCACCCCGGACAGATTGAAGCTTTCTTT | CASSSHPGQIEAFF
TRBD1 | TRBJ1-2 | NA | TRBV6-1 | TGTGCCAGCAGTGAAGCAAGGGGGCGCGTCTATGGCTACACCTTC | CASSEARGRVYGYTF
TRBD1 | TRBJ1-3 | few | TRBV6-4 | TGTGCCAGCAGCCGGACAGGGGAGTCTGGAAACACCATATATTTT | CASSRTGESGNTIYF
NA | TRBJ1-5 | NA | TRBV27 | TGTGCCAGCAGTTTAGGGGCGAGACAGCCCCAGCATTTT | CASSLGARQPQHF
NA | TRBJ1-1 | NA | TRBV6-6 | TGTGCCAGCAGTGAGGCAGTGAACACTGAAGCTTTCTTT | CASSEAVNTEAFF
TRBD2 | TRBJ2-1 | NA | TRBV25-1 | TGTGCCAGCAGTGAGACTAGCGGTTACAATGAGCAGTTCTTC | CASSETSGYNEQFF
TRBD2 | TRBJ2-3 | NA | TRBV5-1 | TGCGCCAGCAGCCCCTCCGGGACTAGCGGGGGGGATACGCAGTATTTT | CASSPSGTSGGDTQYF
TRBD1 | TRBJ2-1 | NA | TRBV29-1 | TGCAGCGTTGGGGGACAGGCTCGGAATGAGCAGTTCTTC | CSVGGQARNEQFF
TRBD1 | TRBJ1-5 | NA | TRBV19 | TGTGCCAGTACCCATCTCGACAGGGGCGGTCAGCCCCAGCATTTT | CASTHLDRGGQPQHF
NA | TRBJ2-1 | NA | TRBV7-6 | TGTGCCAGCTCCGACAACCTAAACTACAATGAGCAGTTCTTC | CASSDNLNYNEQFF
TRBD2 | TRBJ2-1 | NA | TRBV5-4 | TGTGCCAGCAGCTTGGAGACTAGCGGGAGGAATGAGCAGTTCTTC | CASSLETSGRNEQFF
NA | TRBJ2-3 | NA | TRBV6-6 | TGTGCCAGCAGCCCAAAAGATACGCAGTATTTT | CASSPKDTQYF
NA | TRBJ1-2 | NA | TRBV6-5 | TGTGCCAGCAGTCGCGACAGGCTCTATGGCTACACCTTC | CASSRDRLYGYTF
TRBD2 | TRBJ2-1 | once | TRBV6-5 | TGTGCCAGCAGTTACCATAGCGGGGGGGTGAATGAGCAGTTCTTC | CASSYHSGGVNEQFF
TRBD1 | TRBJ1-1 | NA | TRBV19 | TGTGCCAGTATCGGTTGGCAGGGGGAGACTGAAGCTTTCTTT | CASIGWQGETEAFF
NA | TRBJ1-4 | NA | TRBV18 | TGTGCCAGCTCACCACAGGGGCCCGCGGTCGAAAAACTGTTTTTT | CASSPQGPAVEKLFF
TRBD1 | TRBJ1-5 | NA | TRBV19 | TGTGCCAGTAGTATACGGGACAGGGGACCGCCCCAGCATTTT | CASSIRDRGPPQHF
NA | TRBJ1-3 | NA | TRBV14 | TGTGCCAGCAGCCATTCGACATGGGCCTCTGGAAACACCATATATTTT | CASSHSTWASGNTIYF
NA | TRBJ2-3 | few | TRBV7-2 | TGTGCCAGCAGCTTATTATTCTGGGCCGGGCGGGATGTACAGTATTTT | CASSLLFWAGRDVQYF
TRBD1 | TRBJ2-7 | NA | TRBV5-4 | TGTGCCAGCAGCACCTGGACAGGGGACTACGAGCAGTACTTC | CASSTWTGDYEQYF
NA | TRBJ1-2 | NA | TRBV7-9 | TGTGCCAGCAGCTTAATTTTGGACAGCTCATATGGCTACACCTTC | CASSLILDSSYGYTF
TRBD1 | TRBJ2-7 | NA | TRBV29-1 | TGCAGCGTTCCAACCGGGACAGCCTACGAGCAGTACTTC | CSVPTGTAYEQYF
TRBD2 | TRBJ2-4 | few | TRBV4-1 | TGCGCCAGCAGCCAAGATCGGACTAGCCAGTACTTC | CASSQDRTSQYF
TRBD2 | TRBJ2-3 | few | TRBV13 | TGTGCCAGCACCCTTAAAGGGACTAGGCCCCTCGGTACGCAGTATTTT | CASTLKGTRPLGTQYF
NA | TRBJ2-3 | once | TRBV5-4 | TGTGCCAGCAGCTCCCCTGGCCTCACAGATACGCAGTATTTT | CASSSPGLTDTQYF
NA | TRBJ2-6 | NA | TRBV28 | TGTGCCAGCAGTTTAGGAGATTACTCTGGGGCCAACGTCCTGACTTTC | CASSLGDYSGANVLTF
NA | TRBJ2-1 | NA | TRBV2 | TGTGCCAGCAGTGAAAGTCGGGGGTCATACAATGAGCAGTTCTTC | CASSESRGSYNEQFF
NA | TRBJ2-5 | NA | TRBV7-9 | TGTGCCAGCAGCTTAGCTTCAGGGAGGGGGGAGACCCAGTACTTC | CASSLASGRGETQYF
TRBD1 | TRBJ2-5 | NA | TRBV7-9 | TGTGCCAGCAGCCACGGGACAGGGTTTGAGCAGTACTTC | CASSHGTGFEQYF
NA | TRBJ1-1 | NA | TRBV27 | TGTGCCAGCAGGCCTTGGCGGGGGTCTGAAGCTTTCTTT | CASRPWRGSEAFF